This T cell receptor beta chain was profiled in a study of cytomegalovirus exposure and HLA in healthy donors. PCR amplification relied on 60 Vbeta primers (plus 13 Jbeta primers). Profiled with immunoSEQ multiplex PCR; TCRdb holds only in-frame clones, not every one. The sample records roughly 150,000 clones, around 77% being singletons. Losses at the gene ends were 5 bases for V and 6 bases for J; bases not matched to a gene: 10. Looked up from germline, CDR1 is LNHDA and CDR2 is SQIVND (reference sequence). This CDR3 spans 15 amino acids. The chain recombines TRBV19 with TRBJ1-2, with 9 bases aligning to TRBD1. Sample: PBMCs. The origin of this receptor is a man in his fifties or sixties in good health and CMV-seropositive. The CDR3 region has the DNA TGTGCCAGTAGTCCCCGGGACAGGGTGAAGGATGGCTACACCTTC. Its protein is CASSPRDRVKDGYTF.